The table lists the clone carrying this T cell receptor beta chain with a few counts. Sequencing used immunoSEQ multiplex PCR; TCRdb keeps in-frame clones, though not all of them. The table records around 50,000 clones, more than 80% of them present only once. The germline V gene has CDR1 SNHLY and CDR2 FYNNEI. The length of the CDR3 is 15 residues. V lost 7 bases and J lost 3; bases outside the gene matches: 8. The sample belongs to a study of a mutant IDH1 vaccine in newly diagnosed glioma. Study-level background: Patients arrived already treated with radiotherapy, temozolomide, or both, most having had both.

Specified time point: baseline, week 1 (first vaccination visit). As for treatment: pre-vaccination baseline after standard-of-care therapy. Astrocytomas that were new, WHO grade 3 or 4, IDH1-mutant and ATRX-lost were present in the donors. This specimen consisted of PBMCs, obtained from a glioma patient treated with radiotherapy, temozolomide or both. The sequence came from a man aged 40-49 years with glioma. The chain uses TRBV2 and TRBJ1-4; 7 nucleotides match TRBD1. The CDR3 is CASTGEGASNEKLFF. The CDR3 bases are TGTGCCAGCACCGGGGAGGGGGCTTCTAATGAAAAACTGTTTTTT.